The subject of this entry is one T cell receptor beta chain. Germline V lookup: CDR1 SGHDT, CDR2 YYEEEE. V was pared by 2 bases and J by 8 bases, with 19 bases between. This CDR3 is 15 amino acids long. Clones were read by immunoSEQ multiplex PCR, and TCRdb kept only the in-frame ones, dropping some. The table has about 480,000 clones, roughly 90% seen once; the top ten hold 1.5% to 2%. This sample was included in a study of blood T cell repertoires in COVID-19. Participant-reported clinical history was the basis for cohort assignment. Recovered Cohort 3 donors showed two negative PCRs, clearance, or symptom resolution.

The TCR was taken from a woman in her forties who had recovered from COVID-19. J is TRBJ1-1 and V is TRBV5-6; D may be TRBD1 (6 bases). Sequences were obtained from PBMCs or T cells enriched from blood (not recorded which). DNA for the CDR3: TGTGCCAGCAGCTTCTGGGAGGGGATAGACAGGGAAGCTTTCTTT. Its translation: CASSFWEGIDREAFF. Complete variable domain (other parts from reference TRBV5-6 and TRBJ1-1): DAGVTQSPTHLIKTRGQQVTLRCSPKSGHDTVSWYQQALGQGPQFIFQYYEEEERQRGNFPDRFSGHQFPNYSSELNVNALLLGDSALYLCASSFWEGIDREAFFGQGTRLTVV.